This T cell receptor beta chain was sequenced in a study of technical replicates of blood from a handful of donors. Germline V gene sequence: CDR1 MDHEN, CDR2 SYDVKM. Germline trimming cut 2 bases from V and 6 bases from J; bases unmatched to any gene: 10. CDR3 length equals 19 residues. Libraries were prepared by immunoSEQ multiplex PCR; TCRdb keeps only in-frame clonotypes and omits some of them. The sample has 75,000 to 100,000 clones; around 90% are singletons. Sequencing input: T cells isolated from PBMCs. V usage is TRBV28 and J usage is TRBJ2-2, with 15 bases matching TRBD2. The TCR sequence derives from a human donor in good health. The CDR3 loop is CASSLGLAGGELLAGELFF. The CDR3 DNA is TGTGCCAGCAGTTTAGGACTAGCGGGAGGGGAGTTGTTGGCCGGGGAGCTGTTTTTT.